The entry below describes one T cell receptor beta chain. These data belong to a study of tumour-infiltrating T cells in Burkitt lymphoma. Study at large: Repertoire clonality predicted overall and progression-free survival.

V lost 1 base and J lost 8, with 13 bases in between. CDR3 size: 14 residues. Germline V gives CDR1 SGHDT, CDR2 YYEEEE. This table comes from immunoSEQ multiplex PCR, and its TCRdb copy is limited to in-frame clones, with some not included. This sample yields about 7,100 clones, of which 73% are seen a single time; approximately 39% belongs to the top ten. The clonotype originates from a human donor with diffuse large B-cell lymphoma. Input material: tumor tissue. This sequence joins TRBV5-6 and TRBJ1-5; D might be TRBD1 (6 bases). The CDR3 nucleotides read TGTGCCAGCAGCTTGAGGGGGGCGAATGAGCCCCAGCATTTT. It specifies CASSLRGANEPQHF.